Listed below are T cell receptor beta chains from one sample, sequenced in a study of early T cells in non-severe SARS-CoV-2 infection. Each CDR3 protein gets one entry after TCRdb re-called the 5' RACE reads with MiXCR. The sample has tens of thousands of distinct CDR3 sequences, 12% seen once. Sequences were obtained from whole blood. These receptors were taken from an adult who was a healthcare worker with PCR-confirmed SARS-CoV-2 infection or an uninfected control (not recorded which). Both conserved end residues are part of each CDR3.

TRBV6-4	TRBJ2-2	CASSVGADTGELFF
TRBV11-3	TRBJ2-5	CASSSGTSGTKTQYF
TRBV20-1	TRBJ2-5	CSARDGDRGQETQYF
TRBV19	TRBJ2-6	CASSIEPQGFGSSGANVLTF
TRBV28	TRBJ2-3	CASSLFGGGPDTQYF
TRBV4-1	TRBJ1-2	CASSQPHRGRDHGYTF
TRBV4-1	TRBJ1-1	CASSQVTSNTEAFF
TRBV21-1	TRBJ2-3	CASSNRGRGTDTQYF
TRBV7-9	TRBJ2-3	CASSLADTLTDTQYF
TRBV4-1	TRBJ2-7	CASSQAQSYEQYF
TRBV7-8	TRBJ2-7	CASSFFKTDTYEQYF
TRBV7-8	TRBJ1-2	CASGGTGKRRYTF
TRBV12-3/TRBV12-4	TRBJ1-2	CASSRSYGYTF
TRBV7-2	TRBJ2-1	CASSLASVVNEQFF
TRBV29-1	TRBJ2-7	CSAWGGEQYF
TRBV7-2	TRBJ1-2	CASSLADPIYGYTF
TRBV20-1	TRBJ1-5	CSARAAGADQPQHF
TRBV18	TRBJ2-6	CASSPSGTGANVLTF
TRBV12-3/TRBV12-4	TRBJ1-5	CASSEQGGNQPQHF
TRBV30	TRBJ1-5	CAWSPSPGTNQPQHF
TRBV20-1	TRBJ1-4	CSACFWDPLLNEKLFF
TRBV7-2	TRBJ2-1	CASSSYMRTNEQFF
TRBV30	TRBJ1-1	CAGWHRDRGNTEAFF
TRBV7-2	TRBJ1-5	CASSLAWGGNQPQHF
TRBV25-1	TRBJ2-7	CASITSGDRGHEQYF
TRBV7-9	TRBJ2-7	CASSLGGSEQYF
TRBV7-9	TRBJ1-2	CASSLAQVAGSSYGYTF
TRBV15	TRBJ1-3	CATSNTILSGNTIYF
TRBV7-9	TRBJ2-1	CASRRGLAGYNEQFF
TRBV20-1	TRBJ2-1	CSAGGGDEQFF
TRBV3-1	TRBJ2-2	CASSQLALTGELFF
TRBV7-3	TRBJ1-2	CASSPGDSLQGYTF
TRBV19	TRBJ1-4	CASSGGQGAPNEKLFF
TRBV6-5	TRBJ2-7	CASGRPGPTGEQYF
TRBV11-3	TRBJ2-6	CASSLVGWDTSLTSGANVLTF
TRBV29-1	TRBJ2-5	CSVGSQETQYF
TRBV7-8	TRBJ2-7	CASSLLRDSGGNEQYF
TRBV5-1	TRBJ2-1	CASSRLGTSSYNEQFF
TRBV29-1	TRBJ2-3	CSVVTGAVDTQYF
TRBV29-1	TRBJ2-5	CSVPSVNQETQYF
TRBV11-2	TRBJ2-1	CASGLHGGNWEQFF
TRBV20-1	TRBJ2-7	CSALRGTGGSQQYF
TRBV29-1	TRBJ1-5	CSVVQGGSNQPQHF
TRBV11-2	TRBJ2-1	CASSLEVASWDEQFF
TRBV19	TRBJ1-5	CASSPDRANQPQHF
TRBV5-1	TRBJ1-2	CASRLAPGENYGYTF
TRBV5-6	TRBJ1-1	CASSLGQGRSTEAFF
TRBV28	TRBJ2-5	CASSLRTGTQYF
TRBV18	TRBJ1-1	CASSRDRSDTEAFF
TRBV10-3	TRBJ2-7	CAISERQTAQGEQYF
TRBV7-8	TRBJ2-1	CASSLGRLAGEQFF
TRBV5-1	TRBJ2-7	CASSWASSYEQYF
TRBV6-1	TRBJ1-5	CASSEVAGYLPQHF
TRBV11-2	TRBJ2-1	CASSPWTSLYNEQFF
TRBV14	TRBJ2-1	CASSQIGGRTYNEQFF
TRBV5-1	TRBJ2-3	CASSFGSVADTQYF
TRBV29-1	TRBJ2-7	CSARTRQGADEQYF
TRBV5-1	TRBJ2-2	CASSYTSGNTGELFF
TRBV2	TRBJ2-5	CASRPSGVETQYF